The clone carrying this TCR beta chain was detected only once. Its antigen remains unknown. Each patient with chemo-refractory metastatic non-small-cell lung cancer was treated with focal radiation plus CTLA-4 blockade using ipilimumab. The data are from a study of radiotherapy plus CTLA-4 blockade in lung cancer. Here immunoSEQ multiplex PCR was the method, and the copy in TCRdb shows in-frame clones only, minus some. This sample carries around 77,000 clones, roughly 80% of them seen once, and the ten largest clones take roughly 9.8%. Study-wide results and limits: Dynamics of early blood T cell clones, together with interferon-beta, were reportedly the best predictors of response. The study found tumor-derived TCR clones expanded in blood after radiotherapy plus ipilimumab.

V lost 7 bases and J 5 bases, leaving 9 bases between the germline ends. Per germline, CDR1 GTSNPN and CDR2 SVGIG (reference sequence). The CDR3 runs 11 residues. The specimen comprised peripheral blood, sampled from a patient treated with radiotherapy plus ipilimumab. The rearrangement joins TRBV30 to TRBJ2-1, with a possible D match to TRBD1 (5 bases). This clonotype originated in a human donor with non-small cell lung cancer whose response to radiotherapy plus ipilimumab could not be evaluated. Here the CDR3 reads CAYDSNNEQFF. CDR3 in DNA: TGTGCCTACGACAGTAACAATGAGCAGTTCTTC.